A selection of T cell receptor beta chains follows, all from one sample in a study of breast tumors, draining lymph nodes, adjacent tissues. TCRdb reanalysed the multiplex PCR reads using MiXCR and keeps one entry per CDR3 protein. The data show over 10,000 distinct CDR3 sequences, with roughly 60% seen just once and about 53% held by the top ten. Material: tumor-adjacent breast tissue. All receptors derive from a female donor with breast cancer. Some clones in this sample may be carry-over from other donors' samples. The CDR3 runs from the conserved cysteine through the conserved F or W. D genes are given only for firm matches. Size tells how often a clone was seen (once, few, many) or the class of an expanded clone, and some rows leave it out.

. . TRBJ2-1 TRBV14 CASSQYASRFTNEQFF TGTGCCAGCAGCCAATATGCGAGTAGGTTTACGAATGAGCAGTTCTTC
. . TRBJ2-1 TRBV20-1 CSARRPTASSYNEQFF TGCAGTGCTAGACGACCCACCGCAAGCTCCTACAATGAGCAGTTCTTC
TRBD1 . TRBJ2-7 TRBV12-3/TRBV12-4 CASPGQGDSYEQYF TGTGCCAGCCCGGGACAGGGCGACTCCTACGAGCAGTACTTC
. many TRBJ1-5 TRBV12-3/TRBV12-4 CASNNRGGGHSDQPQHF TGTGCCAGCAACAACCGAGGGGGGGGCCATAGTGATCAGCCCCAGCATTTT
. few TRBJ1-6 TRBV5-4 CASSFRGDPLHF TGTGCCAGCAGCTTCAGGGGAGATCCCCTCCACTTT
TRBD1 . TRBJ1-2 TRBV10-1 CASSRSGQGNGYTF TGCGCCAGCAGTCGCAGCGGACAGGGGAATGGCTACACCTTC
. . TRBJ1-5 TRBV5-6 CASSLRFRVNQPQHF TGTGCCAGCAGCTTGAGGTTCAGGGTCAATCAGCCCCAGCATTTT
. . TRBJ2-1 TRBV9 CASSLTHNEQFF TGTGCCAGCAGCCTTACTCACAATGAGCAGTTCTTC
. . TRBJ1-4 TRBV5-1 CASSLAGTRNEKLFF TGCGCCAGCAGCTTGGCCGGGACTCGTAATGAAAAACTGTTTTTT
. many TRBJ1-1 TRBV3-1 CASSQQTGNTEAFF TGTGCCAGCAGCCAACAAACAGGGAACACTGAAGCTTTCTTT
. . TRBJ1-6 TRBV20-1 CSAREWVSMSSYNSPLHF TGCAGTGCTAGAGAATGGGTGAGCATGAGCTCCTATAATTCACCCCTCCACTTT
. . TRBJ2-7 TRBV5-1 CASSLEPGYNYEQYF TGCGCCAGCAGCTTGGAACCAGGGTACAATTACGAGCAGTACTTC
. . TRBJ2-1 TRBV7-3 CASSLSSGDHNEQLF TGTGCCAGCAGCTTAAGTTCCGGGGACCACAACGAGCAGCTCTTC
TRBD2 . TRBJ2-1 TRBV20-1 CSAVMSGSVVGEQFF TGCAGTGCTGTGATGAGCGGGAGTGTAGTAGGTGAGCAGTTCTTC
. . TRBJ2-7 TRBV15 CATSPEEGSPRQYF TGTGCCACCAGCCCTGAGGAGGGGTCTCCTCGGCAGTACTTC
TRBD2 medium-sized TRBJ2-7 TRBV5-1 CASSLRGGLREQYF TGCGCCAGCAGCTTGCGGGGGGGCCTTCGGGAGCAGTACTTC
TRBD1 . TRBJ1-5 TRBV20-1 CSARGDRVGVSNQPQHF TGCAGTGCTAGAGGGGACAGGGTCGGCGTTAGCAATCAGCCCCAGCATTTT
. many TRBJ1-2 TRBV10-2 CASSEWSTTNYGYTF TGCGCCAGCAGTGAGTGGAGTACCACGAACTATGGCTACACCTTC
TRBD2 . TRBJ2-2 TRBV19 CASSMGSGRLWTGELFF TGTGCCAGTAGTATGGGTAGCGGGAGATTGTGGACCGGGGAGCTGTTTTTT
TRBD2 . TRBJ2-3 TRBV20-1 CSARTSGGTDTQYF TGCAGTGCTAGGACTAGCGGGGGCACAGATACGCAGTATTTT
TRBD1 . TRBJ1-1 TRBV6-5 CASSYAFGQGANTEAFF TGTGCCAGCAGTTACGCGTTCGGACAGGGTGCGAACACTGAAGCTTTCTTT
. . TRBJ2-1 TRBV25-1 CASKASYNEQFF TGTGCCAGCAAAGCCTCCTACAATGAGCAGTTCTTC
TRBD2 . TRBJ2-3 TRBV7-7 CASSFLLAGDTDTQYF TGTGCTAGCAGCTTTTTACTAGCGGGGGACACAGATACGCAGTATTTT
. . TRBJ1-2 TRBV25-1 CASSEEGWNYGYTF TGCGCCAGCAGTGAAGAAGGGTGGAACTATGGCTACACCTTC
TRBD1 . TRBJ1-6 TRBV11-2 CASSKDRGHFYSPLHF TGTGCCAGCAGCAAGGACAGGGGGCATTTTTATTCACCCCTCCACTTT
. . TRBJ1-5 TRBV24-1 CATSDPTGVQPQHF TGTGCCACCAGTGATCCGACAGGTGTTCAGCCCCAGCATTTT
. . TRBJ1-5 TRBV7-9 CASSDSRYSEQHF TGTGCCAGCAGCGATTCCCGGTACTCTGAGCAGCATTTT
TRBD1 many TRBJ1-6 TRBV6-4 CASSHFRGTGRSPLHF TGTGCCAGCAGTCACTTTCGCGGGACAGGGCGATCACCCCTCCACTTT
. medium-sized TRBJ1-2 TRBV24-1 CATSDPRAGERYGYTF TGTGCCACCAGTGATCCTCGGGCGGGGGAAAGGTATGGCTACACCTTC
TRBD1 medium-sized TRBJ1-6 TRBV19 CASSAGTGDNSPLHF TGTGCCAGTAGTGCAGGGACAGGGGATAATTCACCCCTCCACTTT
TRBD2 . TRBJ2-1 TRBV20-1 CSAVAGGGNEQFF TGCAGTGCAGTAGCGGGGGGCGGGAATGAGCAGTTCTTC
. . TRBJ1-2 TRBV7-8 CASSLGTYEQYFGPGRTLNYGYTF .
. . TRBJ2-7 TRBV7-8 CASRLGPGKSYDQYF TGTGCCAGCAGATTAGGACCCGGCAAGTCCTACGACCAGTACTTC
. few TRBJ1-6 TRBV5-1 CASTSGGARSPLHF TGCGCCAGCACCTCGGGAGGGGCGAGGTCACCCCTCCACTTT
. medium-sized TRBJ2-7 TRBV7-2 CASSSDYEQYF TGTGCCAGCAGCTCCGATTACGAGCAGTACTTC
TRBD2 once TRBJ2-1 TRBV7-2 CASSPGTSGVYNEQFF TGTGCCAGCAGCCCCGGGACTAGCGGGGTATACAATGAGCAGTTCTTC
. . TRBJ1-4 TRBV4-3 CASTPGLREEKLFF TGCGCCAGCACTCCGGGACTAAGAGAGGAAAAACTGTTTTTT
. . TRBJ2-1 TRBV10-3 CAISESLSDRFF TGTGCCATCAGTGAGTCGTTGTCAGATCGGTTCTTC
TRBD2 many TRBJ2-7 TRBV3-1 CASSQVSQGGYEQYF TGTGCCAGCAGCCAAGTAAGCCAGGGAGGGTACGAGCAGTACTTC
TRBD1 . TRBJ1-5 TRBV6-2/TRBV6-3 CASSYETGSNQPQHF TGTGCCAGCAGTTACGAGACAGGGAGCAATCAGCCCCAGCATTTT
TRBD2 . TRBJ2-3 TRBV9 CASSPSGGSTDTQYF TGTGCCAGCAGCCCATCGGGGGGAAGCACAGATACGCAGTATTTT
TRBD1 . TRBJ2-7 TRBV2 CASIPDRGSYEQYF TGTGCCAGCATCCCCGACAGGGGGTCCTACGAGCAGTACTTC
TRBD1 . TRBJ2-7 TRBV24-1 CATSDWDRPYEQYF TGTGCCACCAGTGACTGGGACAGACCCTACGAGCAGTACTTC
. medium-sized TRBJ2-7 TRBV19 CASSIAGTEVHEQYF TGTGCCAGTAGTATAGCGGGGACGGAAGTCCACGAGCAGTACTTC
. few TRBJ2-1 TRBV29-1 CSVLPQSYNEQFF TGCAGCGTGCTTCCGCAAAGCTACAATGAGCAGTTCTTC
TRBD2 once TRBJ2-1 TRBV29-1 CSVDIAGGNEQFF TGCAGCGTTGATATAGCGGGAGGGAATGAGCAGTTCTTC
TRBD2 many TRBJ2-5 TRBV6-2/TRBV6-3 CASSWRTSGRAQTQYF TGTGCCAGCAGTTGGAGGACTAGCGGGAGGGCCCAGACCCAGTACTTC
. medium-sized TRBJ1-2 TRBV2 CASSGAGANYGYTF TGTGCCAGCAGTGGGGCAGGGGCGAACTATGGCTACACCTTC
. . TRBJ1-3 TRBV25-1 CASSEYRLLSPGNTIYF TGTGCCAGCAGTGAATACAGGTTGCTTTCTCCTGGAAACACCATATATTTT
TRBD1 medium-sized TRBJ2-7 TRBV4-3 CASSQEGQSSYEQYF TGCGCCAGCAGCCAAGAGGGACAGAGCTCCTACGAGCAGTACTTC
TRBD1 . TRBJ2-7 TRBV29-1 CSVEPGTGYEQYF TGCAGCGTGGAGCCCGGGACAGGCTACGAGCAGTACTTC
TRBD1 . TRBJ1-2 TRBV11-3 CASSPRTGSLDYGYTF TGTGCCAGCAGCCCCAGGACAGGCTCCCTCGACTATGGCTACACCTTC
. . TRBJ2-7 TRBV10-3 CAISETSRPYEQYF TGTGCCATCAGTGAAACTAGTCGCCCCTACGAGCAGTACTTC
TRBD1 . TRBJ2-7 TRBV20-1 CSAGQGYEQYF TGCAGTGCTGGACAGGGGTACGAGCAGTACTTC
. . TRBJ1-2 TRBV29-1 CSVDERLPEGYTF TGCAGCGTTGATGAAAGGCTACCAGAGGGCTACACCTTC
. . TRBJ1-2 TRBV20-1 CSARETLTSYTF TGCAGTGCTAGAGAGACCTTGACGAGCTACACCTTC
. . TRBJ2-1 TRBV7-8 CASSLGTYEGDEQFF TGTGCCAGCAGCTTAGGAACCTACGAGGGGGACGAGCAGTTCTTC
. few TRBJ1-3 TRBV20-1 CSARSRVSGNTIYF TGCAGTGCTAGATCCAGGGTGTCTGGAAACACCATATATTTT
. . TRBJ2-7 TRBV2 CASRIPDSTYEQYF TGTGCCAGCAGAATCCCGGACAGTACCTACGAGCAGTACTTC